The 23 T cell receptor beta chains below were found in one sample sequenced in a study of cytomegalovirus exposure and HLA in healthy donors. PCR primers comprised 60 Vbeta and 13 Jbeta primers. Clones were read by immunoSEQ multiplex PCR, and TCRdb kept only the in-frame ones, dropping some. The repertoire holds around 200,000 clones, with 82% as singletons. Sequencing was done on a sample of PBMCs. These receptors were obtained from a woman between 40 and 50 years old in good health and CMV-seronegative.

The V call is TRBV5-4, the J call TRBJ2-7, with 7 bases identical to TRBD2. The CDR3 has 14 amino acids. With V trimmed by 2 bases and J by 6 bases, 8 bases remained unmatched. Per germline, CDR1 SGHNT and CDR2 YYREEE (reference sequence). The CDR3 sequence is CASSFRREAGEQYF. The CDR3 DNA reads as TGTGCCAGCAGCTTTCGTCGGGAGGCGGGCGAGCAGTACTTC.

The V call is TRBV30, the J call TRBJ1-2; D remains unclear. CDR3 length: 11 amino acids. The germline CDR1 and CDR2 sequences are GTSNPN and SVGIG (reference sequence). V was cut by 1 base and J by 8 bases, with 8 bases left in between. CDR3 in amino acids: CAWSALGGYTF. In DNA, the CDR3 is TGTGCCTGGAGTGCACTGGGCGGCTACACCTTC.

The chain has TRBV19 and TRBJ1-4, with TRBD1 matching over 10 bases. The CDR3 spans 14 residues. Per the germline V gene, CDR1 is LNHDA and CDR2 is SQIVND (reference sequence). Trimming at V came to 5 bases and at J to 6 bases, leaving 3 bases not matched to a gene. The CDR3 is CASSRGTGDEKLFF. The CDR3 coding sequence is TGTGCCAGTAGTCGAGGGACAGGGGATGAAAAACTGTTTTTT. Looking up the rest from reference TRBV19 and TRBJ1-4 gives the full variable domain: DGGITQSPKYLFRKEGQNVTLSCEQNLNHDAMYWYRQDPGQGLRLIYYSQIVNDFQKGDIAEGYSVSREKKESFPLTVTSAQKNPTAFYLCASSRGTGDEKLFFGSGTQLSVL.

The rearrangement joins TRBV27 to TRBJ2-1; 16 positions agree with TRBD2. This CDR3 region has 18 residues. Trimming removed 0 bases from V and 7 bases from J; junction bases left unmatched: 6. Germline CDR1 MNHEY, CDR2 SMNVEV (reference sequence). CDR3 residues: CASSLSGLAGGPKNEQFF. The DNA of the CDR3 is TGTGCCAGCAGTTTATCGGGACTAGCGGGAGGGCCGAAGAATGAGCAGTTCTTC.

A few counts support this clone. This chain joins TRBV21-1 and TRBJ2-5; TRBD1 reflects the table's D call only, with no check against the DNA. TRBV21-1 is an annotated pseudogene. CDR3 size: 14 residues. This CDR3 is CASSKAGRLWTQYF. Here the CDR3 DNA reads TGTGCCAGCAGCAAAGCGGGCAGGTTGTGGACCCAGTACTTC.

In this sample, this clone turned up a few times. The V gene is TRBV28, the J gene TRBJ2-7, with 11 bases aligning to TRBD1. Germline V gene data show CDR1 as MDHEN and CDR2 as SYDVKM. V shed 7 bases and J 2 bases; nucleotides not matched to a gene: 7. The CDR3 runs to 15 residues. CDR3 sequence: CASTLSGQGAYEQYF. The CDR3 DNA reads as TGTGCCAGCACCCTATCGGGACAGGGGGCCTACGAGCAGTACTTC.

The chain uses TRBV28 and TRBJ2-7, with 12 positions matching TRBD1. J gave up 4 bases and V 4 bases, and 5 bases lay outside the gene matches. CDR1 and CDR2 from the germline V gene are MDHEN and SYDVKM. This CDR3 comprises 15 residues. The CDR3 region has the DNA TGTGCCAGCAGTTCCCCGGGACAGGGGGCTTACGAGCAGTACTTC. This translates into CASSSPGQGAYEQYF.

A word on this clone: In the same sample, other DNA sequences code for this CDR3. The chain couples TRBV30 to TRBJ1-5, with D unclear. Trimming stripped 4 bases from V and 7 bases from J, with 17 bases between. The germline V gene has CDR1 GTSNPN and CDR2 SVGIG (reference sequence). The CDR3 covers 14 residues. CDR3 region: CAWTPTTAGQPQHF. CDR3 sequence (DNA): TGTGCCTGGACCCCGACAACGGCGGGGCAGCCCCAGCATTTT.

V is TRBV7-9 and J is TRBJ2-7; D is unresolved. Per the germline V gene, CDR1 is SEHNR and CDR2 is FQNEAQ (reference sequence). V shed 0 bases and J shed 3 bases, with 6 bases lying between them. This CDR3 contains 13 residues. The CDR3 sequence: CASSLATNYEQYF. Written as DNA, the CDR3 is TGTGCCAGCAGCTTAGCTACTAACTACGAGCAGTACTTC.

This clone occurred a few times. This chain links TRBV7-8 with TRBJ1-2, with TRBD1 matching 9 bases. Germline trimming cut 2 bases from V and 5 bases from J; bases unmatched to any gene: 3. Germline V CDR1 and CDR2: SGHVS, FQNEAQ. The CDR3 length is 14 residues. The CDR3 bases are TGTGCCAGCAGCTTACAACAGGGGGCATATGGCTACACCTTC. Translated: CASSLQQGAYGYTF. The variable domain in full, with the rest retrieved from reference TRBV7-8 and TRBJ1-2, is GAGVSQSPRYKVAKRGQDVALRCDPISGHVSLFWYQQALGQGPEFLTYFQNEAQLDKSGLPSDRFFAERPEGSVSTLKIQRTQQEDSAVYLCASSLQQGAYGYTFGSGTRLTVV.

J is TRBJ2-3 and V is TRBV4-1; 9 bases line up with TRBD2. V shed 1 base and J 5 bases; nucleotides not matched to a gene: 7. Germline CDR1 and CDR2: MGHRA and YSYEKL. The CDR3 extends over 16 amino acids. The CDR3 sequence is CASSQVIAGVEDTQYF. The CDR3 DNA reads TGCGCCAGCAGCCAAGTCATAGCGGGAGTGGAAGATACGCAGTATTTT.

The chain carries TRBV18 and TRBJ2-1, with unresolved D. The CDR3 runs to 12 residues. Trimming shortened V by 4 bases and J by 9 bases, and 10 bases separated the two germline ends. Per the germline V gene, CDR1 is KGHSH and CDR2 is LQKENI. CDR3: CASSLRVAEQFF. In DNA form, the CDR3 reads TGTGCCAGCTCACTTAGAGTTGCTGAGCAGTTCTTC.

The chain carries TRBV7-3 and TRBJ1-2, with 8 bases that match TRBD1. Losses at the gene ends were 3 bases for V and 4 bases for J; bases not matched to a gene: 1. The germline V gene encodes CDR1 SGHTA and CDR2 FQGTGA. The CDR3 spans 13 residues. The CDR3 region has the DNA TGTGCCAGCAGCTTTACAGGGGGCTATGGCTACACCTTC. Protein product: CASSFTGGYGYTF.

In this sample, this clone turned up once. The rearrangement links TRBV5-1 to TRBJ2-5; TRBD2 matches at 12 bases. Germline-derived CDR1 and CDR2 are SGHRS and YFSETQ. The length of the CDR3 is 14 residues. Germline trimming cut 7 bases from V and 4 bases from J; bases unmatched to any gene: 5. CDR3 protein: CASGLTSGGETQYF. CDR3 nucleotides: TGCGCCAGCGGCCTGACTAGCGGGGGAGAGACCCAGTACTTC.

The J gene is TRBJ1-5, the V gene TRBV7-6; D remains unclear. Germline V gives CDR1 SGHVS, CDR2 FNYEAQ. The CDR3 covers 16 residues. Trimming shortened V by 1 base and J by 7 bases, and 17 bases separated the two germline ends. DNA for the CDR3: TGTGCCAGCAGCTTAGAGCCCCGGGGTAGGGAACAGCCCCAGCATTTT. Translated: CASSLEPRGREQPQHF. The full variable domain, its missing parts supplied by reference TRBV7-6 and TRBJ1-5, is GAGVSQSPRYKVTKRGQDVALRCDPISGHVSLYWYRQALGQGPEFLTYFNYEAQQDKSGLPNDRFSAERPEGSISTLTIQRTEQRDSAMYRCASSLEPRGREQPQHFGDGTRLSIL.

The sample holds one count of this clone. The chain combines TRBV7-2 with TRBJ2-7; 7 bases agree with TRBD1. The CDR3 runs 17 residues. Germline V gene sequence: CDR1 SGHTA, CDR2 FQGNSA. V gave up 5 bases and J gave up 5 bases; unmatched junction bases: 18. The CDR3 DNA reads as TGTGCCAGCAGCCTCCGAGGATACCGGGACAGACCCGACGAGCAGTACTTC. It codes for CASSLRGYRDRPDEQYF.

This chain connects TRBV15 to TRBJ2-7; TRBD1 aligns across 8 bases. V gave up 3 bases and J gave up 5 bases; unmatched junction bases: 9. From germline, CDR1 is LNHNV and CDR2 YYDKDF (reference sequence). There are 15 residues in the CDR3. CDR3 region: CATSSESDRAHEQYF. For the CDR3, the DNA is TGTGCCACCAGCAGTGAATCGGACAGGGCCCACGAGCAGTACTTC.

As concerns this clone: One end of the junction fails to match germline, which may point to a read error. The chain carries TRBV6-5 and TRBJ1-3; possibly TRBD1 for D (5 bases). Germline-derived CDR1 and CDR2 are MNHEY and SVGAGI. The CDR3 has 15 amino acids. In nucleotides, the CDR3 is TGTGCCAGCAGCTACTCCGGGGGTCTCTGGGGCACCATATATTTT. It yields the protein CASSYSGGLWGTIYF.

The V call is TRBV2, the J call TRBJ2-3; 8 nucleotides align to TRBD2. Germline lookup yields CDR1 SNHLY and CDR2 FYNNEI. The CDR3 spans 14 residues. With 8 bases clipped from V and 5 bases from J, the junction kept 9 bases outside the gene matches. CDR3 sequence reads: CASDREGRLDTQYF. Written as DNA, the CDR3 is TGTGCCAGCGATCGGGAGGGCCGATTAGATACGCAGTATTTT.

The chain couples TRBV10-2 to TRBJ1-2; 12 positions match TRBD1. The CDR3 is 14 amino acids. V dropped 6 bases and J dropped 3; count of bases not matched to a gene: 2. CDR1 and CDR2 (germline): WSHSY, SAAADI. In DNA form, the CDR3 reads TGCGCCAGCAGAGGGACAGGGGGCTACTATGGCTACACCTTC. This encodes CASRGTGGYYGYTF.

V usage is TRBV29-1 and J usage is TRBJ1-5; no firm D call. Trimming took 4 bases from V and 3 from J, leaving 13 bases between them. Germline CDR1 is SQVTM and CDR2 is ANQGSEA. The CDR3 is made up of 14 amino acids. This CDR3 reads CSVVGTEINQPQHF. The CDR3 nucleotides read TGCAGCGTTGTCGGAACAGAAATCAATCAGCCCCAGCATTTT.

CDR3 sequence reads: CASSPLSYDTEAFF. The DNA of the CDR3 is TGCGCCAGCAGCCCCCTAAGTTATGACACTGAAGCTTTCTTT. The chain has TRBV4-1 and TRBJ1-1, with D uncertain. Deletions cut 4 bases from V and 3 bases from J, with 12 bases between. This CDR3 spans 14 amino acids. The germline V gene has CDR1 MGHRA and CDR2 YSYEKL.

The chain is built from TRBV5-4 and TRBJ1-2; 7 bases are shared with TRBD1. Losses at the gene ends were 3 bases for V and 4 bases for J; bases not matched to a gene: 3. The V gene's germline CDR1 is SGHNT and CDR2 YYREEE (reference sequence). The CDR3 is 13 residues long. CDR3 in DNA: TGTGCCAGCAGCTCCCAGGGGGTCTATGGCTACACCTTC. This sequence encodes CASSSQGVYGYTF.